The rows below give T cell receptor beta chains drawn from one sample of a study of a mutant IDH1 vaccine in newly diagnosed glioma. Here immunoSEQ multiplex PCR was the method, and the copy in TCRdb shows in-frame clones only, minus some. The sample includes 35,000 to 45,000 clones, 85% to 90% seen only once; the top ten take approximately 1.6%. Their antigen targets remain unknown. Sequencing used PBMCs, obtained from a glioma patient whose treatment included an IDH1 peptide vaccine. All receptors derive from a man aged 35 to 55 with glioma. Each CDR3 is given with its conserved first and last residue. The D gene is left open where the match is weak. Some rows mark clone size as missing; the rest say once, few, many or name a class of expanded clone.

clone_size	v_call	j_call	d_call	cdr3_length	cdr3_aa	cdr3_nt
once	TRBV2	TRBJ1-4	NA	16	CASLAMDGVGNEKLFF	TGTGCCAGCCTTGCTATGGACGGAGTAGGTAATGAAAAACTGTTTTTT
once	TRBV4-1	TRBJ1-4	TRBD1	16	CASSHLKGAGLEKLFF	TGCGCCAGCAGCCACCTGAAGGGGGCCGGACTTGAAAAACTGTTTTTT
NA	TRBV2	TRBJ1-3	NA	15	CASSEVGGLGNTIYF	TGTGCCAGCAGTGAGGTCGGGGGGCTCGGAAACACCATATATTTT
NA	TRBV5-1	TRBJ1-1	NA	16	CASSLENPGALDEAFF	TGCGCCAGCAGCTTGGAGAATCCGGGGGCGCTGGATGAAGCTTTCTTT
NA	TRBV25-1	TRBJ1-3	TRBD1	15	CASSQTGTGPNTIYF	TGTGCCAGCAGCCAGACCGGGACAGGGCCAAACACCATATATTTT
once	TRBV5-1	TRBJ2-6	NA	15	CASGVGISGANVLTF	TGCGCCAGCGGGGTGGGGATCTCTGGGGCCAACGTCCTGACTTTC
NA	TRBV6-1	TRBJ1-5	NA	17	CASSDLGTVFSNQPQHF	TGTGCCAGCAGTGACCTCGGGACGGTCTTTAGCAATCAGCCCCAGCATTTT
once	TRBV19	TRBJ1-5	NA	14	CASSISGFNQPQHF	TGTGCCAGTAGTATCTCCGGATTCAATCAGCCCCAGCATTTT
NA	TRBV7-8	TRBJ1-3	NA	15	CASSLDTSSGNTIYF	TGTGCCAGCAGCTTAGACACGAGCTCTGGAAACACCATATATTTT
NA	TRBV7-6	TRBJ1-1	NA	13	CASSHRGYTEAFF	TGTGCCAGCAGTCACCGGGGGTACACTGAAGCTTTCTTT
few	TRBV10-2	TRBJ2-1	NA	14	CASSEPRYGGEQFF	TGCGCCAGCAGTGAGCCAAGATATGGGGGTGAGCAGTTCTTC
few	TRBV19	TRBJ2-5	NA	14	CASSISAREETQYF	TGTGCCAGTAGTATTTCGGCCCGCGAGGAGACCCAGTACTTC
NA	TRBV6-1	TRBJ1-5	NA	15	CASSEESQGNQPQHF	TGTGCCAGCAGTGAAGAGAGTCAGGGCAATCAGCCCCAGCATTTT
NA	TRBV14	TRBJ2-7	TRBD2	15	CASSLTRGEEGEQYF	TGTGCCAGCAGCCTAACCCGGGGGGAAGAGGGCGAGCAGTACTTC
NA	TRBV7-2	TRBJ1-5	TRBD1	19	CASSLVGGGMGNSNQPQHF	TGTGCCAGCAGCTTAGTTGGAGGGGGCATGGGTAATAGCAATCAGCCCCAGCATTTT
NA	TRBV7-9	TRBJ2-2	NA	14	CASSQAGNTGELFF	TGTGCCAGCAGCCAGGCGGGGAACACCGGGGAGCTGTTTTTT
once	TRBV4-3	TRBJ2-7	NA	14	CASSQDANTYEQYF	TGCGCCAGCAGCCAAGACGCTAATACCTACGAGCAGTACTTC
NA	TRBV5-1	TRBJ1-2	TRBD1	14	CASSLDRGNYGYTF	TGCGCCAGCAGCCTGGACAGGGGTAACTATGGCTACACCTTC
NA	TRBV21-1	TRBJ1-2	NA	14	CASSTPPKNYGYTF	TGTGCCAGCAGCACCCCACCTAAAAACTATGGCTACACCTTC
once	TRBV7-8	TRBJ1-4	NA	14	CASSPSGPGEKLFF	TGTGCCAGCAGCCCATCCGGGCCGGGTGAAAAACTGTTTTTT
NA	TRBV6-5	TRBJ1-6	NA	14	CASSYSEGVSPLHF	TGTGCCAGCAGTTACTCCGAAGGGGTGTCACCCCTCCACTTT
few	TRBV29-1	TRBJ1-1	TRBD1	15	CSVSWTGNMNTEAFF	TGCAGCGTTTCCTGGACAGGGAACATGAACACTGAAGCTTTCTTT
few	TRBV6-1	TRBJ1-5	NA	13	CASASTGTQPQHF	TGTGCCAGCGCATCAACAGGGACTCAGCCCCAGCATTTT
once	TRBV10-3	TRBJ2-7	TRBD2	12	CAITPGGYEQYF	TGTGCCATCACCCCCGGGGGGTACGAGCAGTACTTC
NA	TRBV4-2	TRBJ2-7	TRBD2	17	CASSQDVGLAGSYEQYF	TGTGCCAGCAGCCAAGACGTAGGACTAGCGGGATCCTACGAGCAGTACTTC
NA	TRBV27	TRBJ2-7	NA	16	CASSQTSSASSYEQYF	TGTGCCAGCAGTCAAACTTCTTCGGCGAGCTCCTACGAGCAGTACTTC
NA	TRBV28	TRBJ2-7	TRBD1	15	CASRSVGQPLYEQYF	TGTGCCAGCAGGTCCGTGGGACAGCCACTCTACGAGCAGTACTTC
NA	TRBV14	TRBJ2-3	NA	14	CASSQEGRRDTQYF	TGTGCCAGCAGCCAAGAAGGAAGGAGGGATACGCAGTATTTT
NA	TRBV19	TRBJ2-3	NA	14	CASRGPAGADTQYF	TGTGCCAGCCGCGGCCCTGCCGGCGCAGATACGCAGTATTTT
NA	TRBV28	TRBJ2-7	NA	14	CASRNRQISYEQYF	TGTGCCAGCAGAAATAGACAGATCTCCTACGAGCAGTACTTC
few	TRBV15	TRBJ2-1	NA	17	CATSRDPREEVYNEQFF	TGTGCCACCAGCAGAGATCCCAGGGAAGAGGTCTACAATGAGCAGTTCTTC
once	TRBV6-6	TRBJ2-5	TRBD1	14	CASSYTGGWETQYF	TGTGCCAGCAGTTACACAGGGGGGTGGGAGACCCAGTACTTC
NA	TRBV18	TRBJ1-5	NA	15	CASSPARGTNQPQHF	TGTGCCAGCTCCCCCGCCCGAGGGACCAATCAGCCCCAGCATTTT
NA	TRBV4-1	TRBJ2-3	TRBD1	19	CASSQSITGASTSTDTQYF	TGCGCCAGCAGCCAAAGTATTACAGGGGCGTCAACTAGCACAGATACGCAGTATTTT
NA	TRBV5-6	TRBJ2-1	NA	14	CASQQGGSYNEQFF	TGTGCCAGCCAGCAGGGGGGGTCCTACAATGAGCAGTTCTTC
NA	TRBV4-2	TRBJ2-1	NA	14	CASSQDLARDEQFF	TGTGCCAGCAGCCAAGATCTGGCGCGGGATGAGCAGTTCTTC
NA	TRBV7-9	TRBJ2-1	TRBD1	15	CASSLGQGGYNEQFF	TGTGCCAGCAGCTTAGGACAGGGGGGTTACAATGAGCAGTTCTTC
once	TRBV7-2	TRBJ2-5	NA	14	CASSLGTPQETQYF	TGTGCCAGCAGCTTAGGGACGCCTCAAGAGACCCAGTACTTC
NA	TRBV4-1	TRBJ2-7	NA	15	CASSQAGSPGGEQYF	TGCGCCAGCAGCCAAGCGGGGAGCCCTGGAGGTGAGCAGTACTTC
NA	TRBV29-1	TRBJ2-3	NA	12	CSVEDGPDTQYF	TGCAGCGTTGAAGATGGCCCAGATACGCAGTATTTT
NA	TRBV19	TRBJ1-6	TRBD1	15	CASSMAQGASSPLHF	TGTGCCAGTAGTATGGCGCAGGGGGCGAGTTCACCCCTCCACTTT
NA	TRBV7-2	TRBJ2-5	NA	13	CASSWGPSEAQYF	TGTGCCAGCAGCTGGGGTCCGAGCGAGGCCCAGTACTTC
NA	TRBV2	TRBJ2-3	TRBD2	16	CASIREGRYSTDTQYF	TGTGCCAGCATTCGGGAGGGCCGATATAGCACAGATACGCAGTATTTT
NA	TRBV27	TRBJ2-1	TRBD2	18	CASSLLPRTSGRDNEQFF	TGTGCCAGCAGTCTTCTCCCTCGGACTAGCGGGAGGGACAATGAGCAGTTCTTC
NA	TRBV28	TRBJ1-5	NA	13	CASLRDLHQPQHF	TGTGCCAGCCTCAGGGATCTTCATCAGCCCCAGCATTTT
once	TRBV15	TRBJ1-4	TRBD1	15	CATSPTRQGGEKLFF	TGTGCCACCAGTCCAACCAGACAGGGAGGCGAAAAACTGTTTTTT
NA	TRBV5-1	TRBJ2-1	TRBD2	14	CASSLAGLAEEQFF	TGCGCCAGCAGCTTGGCAGGACTAGCGGAGGAGCAGTTCTTC
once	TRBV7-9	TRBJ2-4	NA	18	CASSLGRSGGRGKNIQYF	TGTGCCAGCAGCTTGGGCCGCTCGGGTGGTCGAGGTAAAAACATTCAGTACTTC
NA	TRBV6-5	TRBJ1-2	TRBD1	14	CASSLDRTNYGYTF	TGTGCCAGCAGCCTGGACAGGACTAACTATGGCTACACCTTC
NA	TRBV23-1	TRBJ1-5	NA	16	CASSQGPRDRNQPQHF	TGCGCCAGCAGTCAAGGGCCCCGGGACCGCAATCAGCCCCAGCATTTT
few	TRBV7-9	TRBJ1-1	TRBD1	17	CASSFDVTGEGDTEAFF	TGTGCCAGCAGCTTCGATGTTACAGGGGAAGGGGACACTGAAGCTTTCTTT
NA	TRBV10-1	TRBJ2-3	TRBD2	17	CASSPGLAGRNTDTQYF	TGCGCCAGCAGCCCCGGACTAGCGGGGCGCAACACAGATACGCAGTATTTT
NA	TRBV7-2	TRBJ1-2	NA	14	CASSPRLEGYGYTF	TGTGCCAGCAGCCCGCGGTTAGAGGGGTATGGCTACACCTTC
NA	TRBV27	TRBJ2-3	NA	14	CASSSYRVADTQYF	TGTGCCAGCAGTTCTTACAGGGTTGCAGATACGCAGTATTTT
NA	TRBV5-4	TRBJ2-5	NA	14	CASSLGTAQETQYF	TGTGCCAGCAGCTTGGGAACGGCACAAGAGACCCAGTACTTC